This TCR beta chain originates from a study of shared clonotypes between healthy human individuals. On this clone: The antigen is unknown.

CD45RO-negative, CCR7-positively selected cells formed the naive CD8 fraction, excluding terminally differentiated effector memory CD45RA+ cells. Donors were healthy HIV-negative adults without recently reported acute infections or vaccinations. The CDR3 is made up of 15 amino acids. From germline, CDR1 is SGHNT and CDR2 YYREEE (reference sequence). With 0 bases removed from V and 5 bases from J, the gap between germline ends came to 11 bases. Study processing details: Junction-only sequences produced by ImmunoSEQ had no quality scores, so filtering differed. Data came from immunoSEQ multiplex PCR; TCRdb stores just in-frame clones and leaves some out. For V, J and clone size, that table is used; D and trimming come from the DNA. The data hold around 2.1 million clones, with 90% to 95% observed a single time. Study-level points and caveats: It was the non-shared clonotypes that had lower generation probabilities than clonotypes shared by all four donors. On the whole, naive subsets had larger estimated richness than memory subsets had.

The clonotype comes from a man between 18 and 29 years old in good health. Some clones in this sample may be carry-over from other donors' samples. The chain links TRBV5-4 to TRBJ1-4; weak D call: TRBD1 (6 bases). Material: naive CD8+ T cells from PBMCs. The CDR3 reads CASSLARGGNEKLFF. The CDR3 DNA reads TGTGCCAGCAGCTTGGCCAGGGGAGGAAATGAAAAACTGTTTTTT.